The next 6 T cell receptor beta chains were all read from a single sample in a study of T cells in localized non-small cell lung cancer. Libraries were prepared by immunoSEQ multiplex PCR; TCRdb keeps only in-frame clonotypes and omits some of them. The profile shows about 59,000 clones, around 90% of them singletons. The sequencing used peripheral blood, collected before any cancer treatment. These receptors originate from a man aged 35-75 years with stage I squamous cell lung carcinoma.

V and J are TRBV10-3 and TRBJ2-1; 9 nucleotides match TRBD1. Trimming removed 0 bases from V and 7 bases from J; junction bases left unmatched: 10. The V gene's germline CDR1 is ENHRY and CDR2 SYGVKD. The CDR3 is 17 amino acids. The chain's CDR3 is CAISESLVGTGRNEQFF. The CDR3, as DNA: TGTGCCATCAGTGAGTCGTTGGTGGGGACAGGGCGGAATGAGCAGTTCTTC.

This chain links TRBV7-3 with TRBJ1-1; D ambiguous. V lost 0 bases and J 1 base, leaving 9 bases between the germline ends. The CDR3 is 15 residues long. Per germline, CDR1 SGHTA and CDR2 FQGTGA. Here the CDR3 reads CASSLTAAENTEAFF. In DNA, the CDR3 is TGTGCCAGCAGCTTAACGGCCGCAGAGAACACTGAAGCTTTCTTT.

The rearrangement joins TRBV28 to TRBJ1-2; 8 positions match TRBD1. Germline V gives CDR1 MDHEN, CDR2 SYDVKM. V dropped 3 bases and J dropped 8; count of bases not matched to a gene: 17. The CDR3 consists of 17 residues. CDR3: CASSFPIGHTQGAGYTF. For the CDR3, the DNA is TGTGCCAGCAGTTTCCCAATTGGCCATACCCAGGGGGCAGGCTACACCTTC.

The chain carries TRBV5-1 and TRBJ2-5; D may be TRBD1 (5 bases). The germline V gene has CDR1 SGHRS and CDR2 YFSETQ. Trimming removed 0 bases at V and 4 bases at J, with 10 bases between. This CDR3 spans 14 amino acids. In nucleotides, the CDR3 is TGCGCCAGCAGCTTGGAGGGGATATTAGAGACCCAGTACTTC. Translated, it gives CASSLEGILETQYF.

Turning to this clone: The junction and the germline gene differ at one end; a read error may be behind it. The CDR3 sequence: CASSLGPSGKYEQYF. For the CDR3, the DNA is TGTGCTAGCAGCTTGGGGCCTAGCGGGAAGTACGAGCAGTACTTC. The J gene is TRBJ2-7, the V gene TRBV7-7; 9 nucleotides agree with TRBD2. Germline values: CDR1 SSHAT, CDR2 FNYEAQ (reference sequence). The CDR3 is made up of 15 amino acids.

The V call is TRBV5-6, the J call TRBJ2-3; 10 nucleotides line up with TRBD1. Looked up from germline, CDR1 is SGHDT and CDR2 is YYEEEE. J was trimmed by 9 bases and V by 5 bases; bases with no gene match: 12. This CDR3 comprises 15 residues. The CDR3 protein is CASSYRDRGPPTQYF. The CDR3 DNA follows: TGTGCCAGCAGTTACCGGGACAGGGGCCCCCCAACGCAGTATTTT.